This T cell receptor (beta chain) is from a study of T cell repertoires in aging, cancer and after chemotherapy. About the study: Donors were grouped into six age bands spanning 30 or younger through 70 or older.

This clonotype was counted between two and nine times. Its cognate antigen is unknown. A mixed TRB-A/B primer pool amplified rearranged TRB by multiplex touch-down PCR. MiXCR, applied by TCRdb to the multiplex PCR reads, yields one record per CDR3 protein. The sample records thousands of distinct CDR3 sequences, 45% to 75% being singletons. Amplification of TCR beta used genomic DNA extracted from peripheral blood. Whole-study findings and limits: In healthy donors, age-related TCR diversity loss mainly reflected lost richness.

V dropped 4 bases and J dropped 2 bases, with 15 bases sitting between them. Germline CDR1 is MNHEY and CDR2 is SVGAGI. The CDR3 sequence is 15 residues long. The chain uses TRBV6-5 and TRBJ2-7; D gene unclear. Sequencing was performed on blood. The receptor's source is a human donor with a blood cancer. The DNA of the CDR3 is TGTGCCAGCAGTTCGCCGACAAGAACTACCTACGAGCAGTACTTC. Translating gives CASSSPTRTTYEQYF.